This T cell receptor beta chain is from a study of blood T cell repertoires in COVID-19. For the study at large: Donors in the United States, Italy and Spain gave samples during acute or convalescent COVID-19. Sample material is recorded as cDNA or gDNA derived from T cells, B-cell-depleted T cells, or PBMCs.

Under the authors' procedure: Scientists estimated how many nucleated cells there were by amplifying reference gene primers. Assay used: immunoSEQ multiplex PCR; TCRdb lists only in-frame clones, some missing. V, J and clone size reflect that table, while D and trimming were determined from the DNA. This sample yields 150,000 to 200,000 clones, of which around 81% are seen a single time; approximately 10% belongs to the top ten. V lost 5 bases, J lost 1 base, and 9 bases stayed unmatched. The CDR3 is made up of 16 amino acids. The germline CDR1 and CDR2 sequences are LGHNA and YSLEER. The rearrangement links TRBV4-3 to TRBJ2-3, with 7 bases aligning to TRBD1. Material for sequencing was peripheral blood. The sequence derives from an older man with active or convalescent COVID-19. The CDR3 sequence is CASSFRQGRGTDTQYF. CDR3 bases: TGCGCCAGCAGCTTTCGACAGGGTAGAGGCACAGATACGCAGTATTTT.